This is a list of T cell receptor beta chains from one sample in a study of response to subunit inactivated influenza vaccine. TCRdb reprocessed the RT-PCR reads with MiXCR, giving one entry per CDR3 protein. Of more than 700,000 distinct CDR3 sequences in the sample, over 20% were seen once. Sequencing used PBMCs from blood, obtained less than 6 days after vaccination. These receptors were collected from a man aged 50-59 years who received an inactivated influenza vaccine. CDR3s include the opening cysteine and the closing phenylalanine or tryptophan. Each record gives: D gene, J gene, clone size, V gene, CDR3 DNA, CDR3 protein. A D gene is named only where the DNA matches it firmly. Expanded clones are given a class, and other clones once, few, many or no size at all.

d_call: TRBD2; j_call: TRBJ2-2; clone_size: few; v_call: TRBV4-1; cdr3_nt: TGCGCCAGCAGCCAAGAAGAAGCGGGGGGGCTGTTTTTT; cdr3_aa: CASSQEEAGGLFF
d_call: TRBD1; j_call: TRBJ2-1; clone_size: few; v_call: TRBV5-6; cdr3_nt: TGTGCCAGCAGAAAACCGGGACAGGGATCCAATGAGCAGTTCTTC; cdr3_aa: CASRKPGQGSNEQFF
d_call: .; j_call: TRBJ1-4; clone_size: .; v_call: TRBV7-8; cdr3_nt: TGTGCCAGCAGAGGATCCCTGGGCGAAAAACTGTTTTTT; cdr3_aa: CASRGSLGEKLFF
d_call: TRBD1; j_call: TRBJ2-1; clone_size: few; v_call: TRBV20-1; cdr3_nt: TGCAGGGGACAGGGAAAATCATACAATGAGCAGTTCTTC; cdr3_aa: CRGQGKSYNEQFF
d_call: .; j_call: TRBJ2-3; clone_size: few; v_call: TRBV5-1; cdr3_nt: TGCGCCAGCAGCTCCCTCAGCACAGATACGCAGTATTTT; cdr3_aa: CASSSLSTDTQYF
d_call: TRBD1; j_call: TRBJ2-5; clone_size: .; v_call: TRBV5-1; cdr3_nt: TGCGCCAGCAGCCCAAGACAGGGCCGCGGGGAGACCCAGTACTTC; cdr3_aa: CASSPRQGRGETQYF
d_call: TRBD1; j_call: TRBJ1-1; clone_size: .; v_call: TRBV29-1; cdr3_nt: TGCAGCGTCCCCGACAGGGGTGGAGCTTTCTTT; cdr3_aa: CSVPDRGGAFF
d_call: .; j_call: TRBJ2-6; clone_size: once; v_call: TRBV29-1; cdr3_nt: TGTAGCGTCGCTTCAAGCTCTGGGGCCAACGTCCTGACTTTC; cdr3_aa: CSVASSSGANVLTF
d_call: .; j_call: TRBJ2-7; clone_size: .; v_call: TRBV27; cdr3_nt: TGTGCCAGCAGTTTATCCCCTAGTTCCTACGAGCAGTACTTC; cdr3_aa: CASSLSPSSYEQYF
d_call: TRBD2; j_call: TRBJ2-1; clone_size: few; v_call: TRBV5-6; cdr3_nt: TGTGCCAGCAGCTTGGTCCTAGCGGGAGTTCAAGAGCAGTTCTTC; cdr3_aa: CASSLVLAGVQEQFF
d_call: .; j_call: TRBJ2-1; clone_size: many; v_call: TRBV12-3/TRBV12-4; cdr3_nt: TGTGCCAGCAGCTTTAGGGGGGGCTCCTACAATGAGCAGTTCTTC; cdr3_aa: CASSFRGGSYNEQFF
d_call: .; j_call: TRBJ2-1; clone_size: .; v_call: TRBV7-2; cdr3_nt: TGTGCCAGCAGCTTAGTAACTATAAATGAGCAGTTCTTC; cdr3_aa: CASSLVTINEQFF
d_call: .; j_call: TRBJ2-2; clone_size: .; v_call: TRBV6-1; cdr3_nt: TGTGCCATCCAGGGCAACACCGGGGAGCTGTTTTTT; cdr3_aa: CAIQGNTGELFF
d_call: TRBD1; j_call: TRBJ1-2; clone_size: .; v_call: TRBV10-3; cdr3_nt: TGTGCCATCAGTGTGCCAAAGGGGGCCTTTTATGGCTACACCTTC; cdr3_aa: CAISVPKGAFYGYTF
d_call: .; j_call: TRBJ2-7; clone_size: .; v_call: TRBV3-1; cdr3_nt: TGTGCCAGCAGCCCGAACGGGATCTACGAGCAGTACTTC; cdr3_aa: CASSPNGIYEQYF
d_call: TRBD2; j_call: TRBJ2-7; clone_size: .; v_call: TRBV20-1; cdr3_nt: TGCAGTGCTCCTCCTAGCGGGGGGCTCGCTCTATCCTTCTACGAGCAGTACTTC; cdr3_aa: CSAPPSGGLALSFYEQYF
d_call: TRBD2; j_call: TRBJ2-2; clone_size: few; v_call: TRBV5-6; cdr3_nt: TGTGCCAGCAGCTTGGCCGTGCAGGGAGGGACCGGGGAGCTGTTTTTT; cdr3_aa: CASSLAVQGGTGELFF
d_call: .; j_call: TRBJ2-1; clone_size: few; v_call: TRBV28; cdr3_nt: TGTGCCAGCAGGATTTGGTCCTCGGCGTATGAGCAGTTCTTC; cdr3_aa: CASRIWSSAYEQFF
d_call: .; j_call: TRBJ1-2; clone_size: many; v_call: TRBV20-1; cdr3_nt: TGCAGTGCTAGAGATCGGGGGAACTACTATGGCTACACCTTC; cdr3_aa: CSARDRGNYYGYTF